The entry below describes one TCR beta chain. No antigen is known for it. The data were taken from a study of cytomegalovirus exposure and HLA in healthy donors. Study details: Within the Caucasian-associated ancestry cluster were around four fifths of the roughly 400 genotyped donors.

This PCR relied on a set of 60 Vbeta primers and 13 Jbeta primers. Using immunoSEQ multiplex PCR, the repertoire was profiled, and TCRdb retains in-frame clones only, with some absent. The listing records more than 40,000 clones. This CDR3 contains 13 residues. V shed 6 bases and J 3 bases; nucleotides not matched to a gene: 4. From germline, CDR1 is SGHAT and CDR2 FQDESV (reference sequence). Study-level results: Previous analysis showed most TCR beta V segments were productive about 90% or about 30% of the time.

The chain uses TRBV11-1 and TRBJ2-5; 7 bases agree with TRBD1. The sequence was obtained from a man between 35 and 55 years old in good health and CMV-seropositive. The sequencing input was PBMCs. The CDR3 is CASRVTGEETQYF. CDR3 in DNA: TGTGCCAGCAGGGTTACAGGGGAAGAGACCCAGTACTTC.